Given below is one T cell receptor (beta chain) in context. This clonotype was seen more than once but under ten times. Its antigen target is currently unknown. Base qualities are not at hand, and no much larger clone is one base apart. The sample comes from a study of identical twins (dated by TCRdb to 2016 to 2017). A note on the overall study: To test whether fetal clonotypes persist, this study deep-sequenced TCR alpha and beta repertoires from monozygotic twins, from unrelated adults of various ages, and from cord blood. Replicate twin experiments were performed at different times using different library preparation protocols to rule out contamination.

Relative to germline, V is missing 4 bases and J is missing 3 bases, with 7 bases of the junction outside any gene match. From a lookup of the germline V gene, CDR1 and CDR2 are SGDLS and YYNGEE. Taken from cysteine to phenylalanine, the CDR3 has 14 residues. Here the CDR3 DNA is all that survives: 42 bases in frame from base 1. The library was made by 5' RACE. The sample was run on an Illumina HiSeq 2000. A universal primer binding site was added through template switching, and the final cDNA carried a unique molecular identifier so that TCR cDNA molecules could be counted accurately. Specific primers in the conserved constant-segment region were used to synthesize first-strand cDNA for the TCR alpha and beta chains. Each cDNA library was double barcoded, with a SMART-Mk sample barcode plus Illumina barcodes, to control for contamination. Two successive PCR steps introduced TruSeq adapter sequences along with Illumina sample barcodes. The TCR alpha and beta cDNA libraries were sequenced on the Illumina HiSeq platform using custom primers. Concerning the study's data processing: MiGEC was used to process raw reads and extract unique molecular identifiers, and MiXCR was used to find CDR3 positions. Recombination models were inferred per individual with the repgenHMM and IGoR tools using an EM algorithm. Shared clonotype analysis was performed with the tcR package in R, normalizing sharing by the product of cloneset sizes. To study raw recombination free of thymic and clonal selection effects, out-of-frame nonproductive sequences were analyzed. The public reads were reanalyzed by TCRdb: fastp trimming at Q25, MiXCR alignment, in-frame beta chains only. One record per CDR3 amino acid sequence lists the most common genes and DNA. The V and J calls shown here were made by TCRdb, not taken from the authors' results. The sample table shows around 960,000 distinct CDR3 sequences, and about 12% are seen once. About 1.5% of the sample comes from the top ten.

All donors were healthy Caucasians. The twin cohort consisted of three pairs of female monozygotic twins, all aged roughly 18 to 30 years. RNA for TCR libraries was isolated from peripheral blood mononuclear cells. Overall study results and their limits: Out-of-frame TCR alpha sequences shared between twins showed an excess of low generation-probability sequences compared with coincidental sharing between unrelated individuals. Out-of-frame TCR alpha sharing in monozygotic twins was systematically underestimated by recombination models, whereas sharing between unrelated individuals was in agreement with the recombination models. The excess sharing between twins in beta out-of-frame sequences was weaker because fewer shared sequences reduced the signal-to-noise ratio. Because the same donors could not be followed over many years, conclusions were based on cross-sectional statistical analysis. Fewer insertions were carried by abundant cord blood beta clonotypes, a similar but weaker trend appeared in young adult naive repertoires, and no such trend appeared in memory repertoires. Zero-insertion analyses could be partly confounded by invariant T cells such as MAIT and iNKT, though diverse VJ usage argued against such confounding for most clonotypes.

A further study also used this sample, focusing on yellow fever vaccine responses in identical twins. That second publication adds: The T cell response to vaccination in identical twins was reported by the authors to appear partly convergent and partly personalized. Focusing on identical twins, the study followed the T cell clones that responded to the vaccine, and did so with precision.

The source of this sequence is a woman between 18 and 29 years old in good health. The chain was built from TRBV9 and TRBJ2-7; the central 7 bases match TRBD2. Sequencing was performed on PBMCs. The sequenced DNA is TGTGCCAGCAGCTCGACTAGCCACAGCTACGAGCAGTACTTC. The encoded protein is CASSSTSHSYEQYF.